This T cell receptor (beta chain) comes out of a study of radiation and T cells in renal cell carcinoma. General observations from the study: Top tumor clonotypes rose in blood 2 weeks post-radiation, then contracted.

The germline gives CDR1 SGHRS, CDR2 YFSETQ. This CDR3 comprises 18 residues. V lost 2 bases, J lost 0 bases, and 5 bases stayed unmatched. As to this clone: Antigen specificity is unknown.

Time point: blood 4 weeks post-SBRT, at nephrectomy. Stated treatment: 15 Gy SBRT to primary tumor, nephrectomy 4 weeks later. Nephrectomy followed 15 Gy stereotactic body radiation by 4 weeks. Measured with immunoSEQ multiplex PCR; TCRdb has only the in-frame clones, and not every one. The sample lists about 170,000 clones; about 88% were seen once. The source was blood, collected from a patient whose treatment included radiotherapy and nephrectomy. The V gene is TRBV5-1, the J gene TRBJ2-7, with TRBD2 identical over 16 bases. This clonotype was sampled from a woman aged 45 to 65 with renal cell carcinoma. The CDR3 protein is CASSLTGTSGGVSYEQYF. The CDR3 DNA reads TGCGCCAGCAGCTTAACCGGGACTAGCGGGGGGGTCTCCTACGAGCAGTACTTC. Full variable domain (outside the CDR3, taken from reference TRBV5-1 and TRBJ2-7): KAGVTQTPRYLIKTRGQQVTLSCSPISGHRSVSWYQQTPGQGLQFLFEYFSETQRNKGNFPGRFSGRQFSNSRSEMNVSTLELGDSALYLCASSLTGTSGGVSYEQYFGPGTRLTVT.